Listed here are 32 T cell receptor beta chains from one sample, sequenced in a study of cytomegalovirus exposure and HLA in healthy donors. Primers included in the PCR were 60 Vbeta and 13 Jbeta primers. Only in-frame clones appear in the TCRdb table, and some are missing; sequencing was by immunoSEQ multiplex PCR. In the table there are fewer than 200,000 clones, 68% of which are singletons. The sequenced sample was PBMCs. These receptors originate from a young woman in good health and CMV-seropositive.

This clone came up a few times. This rearrangement joins TRBV10-3 to TRBJ2-5, with TRBD1 matching 7 bases. With V trimmed by 0 bases and J by 1 base, 5 bases remained unmatched. The CDR3 runs to 16 residues. The germline gives CDR1 ENHRY, CDR2 SYGVKD. The CDR3: CAISESRGQGQETQYF. Here the CDR3 DNA reads TGTGCCATCAGTGAGTCAAGGGGGCAAGGCCAAGAGACCCAGTACTTC.

A word on this clone: In the same sample, other DNA sequences code for this CDR3. V and J are TRBV11-2 and TRBJ1-2, with TRBD1 matching 7 bases. The CDR3 is 13 amino acids. V lost 5 bases, J lost 3 bases, and 3 bases stayed unmatched. From germline, CDR1 is SGHAT and CDR2 FQNNGV. As DNA, the CDR3 is TGTGCCAGCAGCCCAGACAGGGACTATGGCTACACCTTC. Protein sequence: CASSPDRDYGYTF.

The CDR3 is CASSGTAAYGYTF. In DNA form, the CDR3 reads TGTGCCAGTTCCGGGACAGCCGCCTATGGCTACACCTTC. The rearrangement joins TRBV19 to TRBJ1-2; TRBD1 matches 7 bases. The CDR3 sequence is 13 residues long. From germline, CDR1 is LNHDA and CDR2 SQIVND (reference sequence). With 8 bases clipped from V and 4 bases from J, the junction kept 7 bases outside the gene matches.

This clone was detected only a few times. This chain links TRBV5-1 with TRBJ1-1, with 7 positions matching TRBD1. The CDR3 spans 15 residues. V dropped 5 bases and J dropped 1; count of bases not matched to a gene: 8. CDR1 and CDR2 from the germline V gene are SGHRS and YFSETQ. The CDR3 spells CASRSSTGRNTEAFF. The CDR3 coding sequence is TGCGCCAGCAGATCATCGACAGGGCGGAACACTGAAGCTTTCTTT.

The chain links TRBV5-4 to TRBJ1-1; D remains unclear. CDR1 is SGHNT and CDR2 is YYREEE in the germline V gene (reference sequence). This CDR3 is 14 amino acids long. Trimming cost V 4 bases and J 1 base, with 11 bases left between them. This CDR3 is CASSPIGGNTEAFF. The DNA for the CDR3 is TGTGCCAGCAGCCCGATAGGAGGGAACACTGAAGCTTTCTTT.

The chain recombines TRBV14 with TRBJ1-3; D unresolved. This CDR3 spans 14 amino acids. Between the trimmed V and J ends, which lost 1 base and 4 bases, there was a span of 8 bases. Germline V gives CDR1 SGHDN, CDR2 FVKESK. In DNA form, the CDR3 reads TGTGCCAGCAGCCAAGCCTTCTCGGGAAACACCATATATTTT. It is translated as CASSQAFSGNTIYF.

This clone has just a few counts. The chain carries TRBV30 and TRBJ2-3; TRBD2 is a possible D gene (7 bases). Germline assignment: CDR1 GTSNPN and CDR2 SVGIG (reference sequence). Trimming took off 4 bases at V and 10 bases at J, with 15 bases between the two ends. The CDR3 has 12 amino acids. This chain's CDR3 is CAWTSGAGAQYF. The CDR3 coding sequence is TGTGCCTGGACTTCGGGGGCGGGGGCGCAGTATTTT. The full variable domain, its missing parts supplied by reference TRBV30 and TRBJ2-3, is SQTIHQWPATLVQPVGSPLSLECTVEGTSNPNLYWYRQAAGRGLQLLFYSVGIGQISSEVPQNLSASRPQDRQFILSSKKLLLSDSGFYLCAWTSGAGAQYFGPGTRLTVL.

The chain combines TRBV28 with TRBJ2-7, with 7 nucleotides matching TRBD2. Germline V gene lookup returns CDR1 MDHEN and CDR2 SYDVKM. With 3 bases clipped from V and 3 bases from J, the junction kept 5 bases outside the gene matches. CDR3 size: 14 residues. CDR3 sequence (DNA): TGTGCCAGCAGTTTTGGCGGGAGTGGCTACGAGCAGTACTTC. Its protein is CASSFGGSGYEQYF.

The chain joins TRBV6-6 to TRBJ2-2; perhaps TRBD1 as D (6 bases). CDR3 size: 14 residues. Germline V gene data show CDR1 as MNHNY and CDR2 as SVGAGI (reference sequence). Trimming cost V 5 bases and J 7 bases, with 14 bases left between them. The CDR3 is CASSTKGENGELFF. In nucleotides, the CDR3 is TGTGCCAGCAGTACAAAGGGGGAAAACGGGGAGCTGTTTTTT.

The chain combines TRBV6-5 with TRBJ2-7; D remains ambiguous. Trimming stripped 7 bases from V and 2 bases from J, with 12 bases between. The CDR3 spans 13 residues. Germline V CDR1 and CDR2: MNHEY, SVGAGI. The CDR3 coding sequence is TGTGCCAGCACAGGTTCCTCTGCCTACGAGCAGTACTTC. Protein product: CASTGSSAYEQYF.

This chain joins TRBV4-3 and TRBJ1-3; D call uncertain. V lost 2 bases and J 3 bases, leaving 5 bases between the germline ends. CDR1 and CDR2 from the germline V gene are LGHNA and YSLEER. The CDR3 is 13 amino acids. CDR3 region: CASSQRVGNTIYF. The CDR3, as DNA: TGCGCCAGCAGCCAACGGGTTGGAAACACCATATATTTT.

The chain joins TRBV30 to TRBJ2-7; D possibly corresponds to TRBD1 (6 bases). Germline V gives CDR1 GTSNPN, CDR2 SVGIG (reference sequence). The V end was cut by 0 bases, the J end by 10 bases, with 19 bases between. The CDR3 spans 14 residues. In DNA, the CDR3 is TGTGCCTGGAGTGTACTAGGGGGTGATGGCGTTCAGTACTTC. It encodes CAWSVLGGDGVQYF.

This chain uses TRBV5-6 with TRBJ1-1; D perhaps matches TRBD1 (6 bases). Germline CDR1 and CDR2: SGHDT and YYEEEE. Between the trimmed V and J ends, which lost 8 bases and 1 base, there was a span of 12 bases. CDR3 length equals 13 residues. For the CDR3, the DNA is TGTGCCAGAAACAGGGTGGGGAACACTGAAGCTTTCTTT. It encodes CARNRVGNTEAFF.

This clone was detected a few times. The chain couples TRBV19 to TRBJ1-1, with 8 bases that match TRBD1. Germline V lookup: CDR1 LNHDA, CDR2 SQIVND (reference sequence). The CDR3 consists of 15 residues. The V and J ends lost 7 bases and 3 bases, in that order; junction bases with no gene match: 10. CDR3 nucleotide sequence: TGTGCCAGTAATGAGTGGGGCAGGGGGCACACTGAAGCTTTCTTT. Encoded protein: CASNEWGRGHTEAFF.

This rearrangement joins TRBV9 to TRBJ2-5; 8 bases align to TRBD2. V lost 6 bases, J lost 5 bases, and 9 bases stayed unmatched. Germline CDR1 and CDR2: SGDLS and YYNGEE. The CDR3 loop spans 14 amino acids. The CDR3 sequence is CASTTKGLEETQYF. CDR3 coding DNA: TGTGCCAGCACTACCAAGGGACTAGAGGAGACCCAGTACTTC.

This clone appeared a few times. The chain is built from TRBV6-5 and TRBJ1-4; D perhaps matches TRBD1 (5 bases). Germline CDR1 MNHEY, CDR2 SVGAGI. V gave up 5 bases and J gave up 0 bases, with 10 bases separating them. CDR3 size: 15 residues. CDR3 protein: CASSHDRATNEKLFF. CDR3 DNA sequence: TGTGCCAGCAGTCACGACAGAGCAACTAATGAAAAACTGTTTTTT.

Concerning this clone: One end of the junction varies from germline; a read error may be responsible. This chain uses TRBV9 with TRBJ1-6; 7 bases line up with TRBD1. The length of the CDR3 is 15 residues. The germline gives CDR1 SGDLS, CDR2 YYNGEE. The CDR3 DNA is TGTGCCAGCAGCGGAGGGGGCTCCTCTAATTCACCCCTCCACTTT. Translation: CASSGGGSSNSPLHF.

This clone appeared a few times. This chain uses TRBV29-1 with TRBJ2-1; D possibly corresponds to TRBD2 (7 bases). The CDR3 has 17 amino acids. Deletions cut 4 bases from V and 1 base from J, with 20 bases between. Germline assignment: CDR1 SQVTM and CDR2 ANQGSEA. The DNA of the CDR3 is TGCAGCGTTGTAGGAGGAGGAGGGGGGGCATCCTACAATGAGCAGTTCTTC. Protein product: CSVVGGGGGASYNEQFF.

This chain links TRBV15 with TRBJ2-2; D is possibly TRBD1 (6 bases). Germline V CDR1 and CDR2: LNHNV, YYDKDF (reference sequence). V lost 1 base and J 8 bases, leaving 8 bases between the germline ends. This CDR3 region has 13 residues. Written as DNA, the CDR3 is TGTGCCACCAGCAGAGGAGGGGGAGGGGAGCTGTTTTTT. Protein sequence: CATSRGGGGELFF.

There are a few counts of this clone. The chain has TRBV9 and TRBJ1-2, with TRBD1 matching 8 bases. Germline V CDR1 and CDR2: SGDLS, YYNGEE. This CDR3 comprises 17 residues. Trimming took 1 base from V and 6 from J; bases not matched to a gene: 14. CDR3 sequence: CASSVTPGGDFLHGYTF. DNA of the CDR3: TGTGCCAGCAGCGTAACCCCAGGGGGCGACTTCCTCCATGGCTACACCTTC.

The V and J genes are TRBV7-8 and TRBJ2-3, with 7 bases matching TRBD1. Per the germline V gene, CDR1 is SGHVS and CDR2 is FQNEAQ. This CDR3 contains 18 residues. The V and J ends lost 5 bases and 0 bases, in that order; junction bases with no gene match: 14. As DNA, the CDR3 is TGTGCCAGCAGCCCTAACCCCCTAGGACAGGAGAGCACAGATACGCAGTATTTT. This sequence encodes CASSPNPLGQESTDTQYF.

The rearrangement uses TRBV4-1 and TRBJ2-3; possibly TRBD2 for D (5 bases). V was shortened by 1 base and J by 2 bases, with 10 bases between the two germline ends. The CDR3 is 15 amino acids. The V gene's germline CDR1 is MGHRA and CDR2 YSYEKL. The CDR3 is CASSQVRTFTDTQYF. In DNA form, the CDR3 reads TGCGCCAGCAGCCAAGTTAGGACTTTCACAGATACGCAGTATTTT.

The chain is built from TRBV30 and TRBJ2-7, with TRBD2 identical over 7 bases. CDR1 is GTSNPN, CDR2 SVGIG, per germline (reference sequence). With V trimmed by 5 bases and J by 0 bases, 10 bases remained unmatched. This CDR3 is 15 amino acids long. The chain's CDR3 is CAWSPILAYSYEQYF. CDR3 DNA sequence: TGTGCCTGGTCGCCAATACTAGCGTACTCCTACGAGCAGTACTTC.

The genes are TRBV6-6 and TRBJ2-4; D might be TRBD2 (5 bases). Germline values: CDR1 MNHNY, CDR2 SVGAGI (reference sequence). The ends were cut back, 8 bases at V and 7 bases at J, with 21 bases in the middle. The CDR3 is 15 residues long. In nucleotides, the CDR3 is TGTGCCAGCTGGTTCGGACTGCCTGGAAGGAACATTCAGTACTTC. Amino acids: CASWFGLPGRNIQYF.

This clone qualifies as medium-sized (0.01 to 0.1%). V usage is TRBV19 and J usage is TRBJ1-1; D is undetermined. There are 10 residues in the CDR3. V lost 6 bases and J lost 7, with 6 bases in between. Germline CDR1 is LNHDA and CDR2 is SQIVND (reference sequence). The CDR3 nucleotides read TGTGCCAGTAGGGGCCATGAAGCTTTCTTT. Translating it yields CASRGHEAFF.

In its sample, this clone was seen a few times. The chain has TRBV5-6 and TRBJ1-5; no clear D. This CDR3 has 17 amino acids. Germline V gene lookup returns CDR1 SGHDT and CDR2 YYEEEE. Trimming removed 6 bases at V and 6 bases at J, with 25 bases between. The CDR3 spells CASTPLQVPTRSQPQHF. The CDR3 region has the DNA TGTGCCAGCACCCCTCTTCAGGTCCCAACACGAAGTCAGCCCCAGCATTTT.

This sequence joins TRBV10-3 and TRBJ1-5; D is perhaps TRBD1 (6 bases). The CDR3 extends over 13 amino acids. Germline V gene lookup returns CDR1 ENHRY and CDR2 SYGVKD. The V and J ends lost 4 bases and 5 bases respectively, with 9 bases between them. The CDR3 loop reads CAISGGHDQPQHF. DNA for the CDR3: TGTGCCATCAGTGGGGGACACGATCAGCCCCAGCATTTT.

J is TRBJ2-2 and V is TRBV27, with TRBD1 identical over 9 bases. CDR1 MNHEY and CDR2 SMNVEV come from the germline V gene (reference sequence). Losses at the gene ends were 8 bases for V and 5 bases for J; bases not matched to a gene: 6. The CDR3 loop spans 14 amino acids. CDR3 amino acids: CASRGTGYTGELFF. The CDR3 coding sequence is TGTGCCAGCCGTGGGACAGGGTATACCGGGGAGCTGTTTTTT.

This clone was seen only a few times. The chain uses TRBV5-1 and TRBJ2-2; the D gene is possibly TRBD1 (6 bases). This CDR3 region has 14 residues. Trimming took 4 bases from V and 4 from J, leaving 11 bases between them. In germline, CDR1 is SGHRS, CDR2 YFSETQ. CDR3 DNA sequence: TGCGCCAGCAGCCCGGACAGAACCACCGGGGAGCTGTTTTTT. Protein product: CASSPDRTTGELFF.

The chain uses TRBV19 and TRBJ1-2, with 9 bases identical to TRBD1. The trim removed 4 bases at V and 4 bases at J, leaving 7 bases unmatched. In germline, CDR1 is LNHDA, CDR2 SQIVND (reference sequence). This CDR3 is 15 amino acids long. CDR3 sequence reads: CASSTPGQGFYGYTF. The CDR3 bases are TGTGCCAGTAGTACTCCGGGACAGGGCTTCTATGGCTACACCTTC.

The chain combines TRBV4-1 with TRBJ1-4, with 7 bases matching TRBD1. This CDR3 contains 15 residues. The trim removed 1 base at V and 7 bases at J, leaving 6 bases unmatched. CDR1 is MGHRA, CDR2 YSYEKL, per germline. The CDR3 loop is CASSQGQGGAEKLFF. The CDR3 nucleotides are TGCGCCAGCAGCCAAGGACAGGGAGGAGCTGAAAAACTGTTTTTT.

CDR3 sequence (DNA): TGTGCCAGCAGTTACTCAGGAGGGGATAATCAGCCCCAGCATTTT. Translation gives CASSYSGGDNQPQHF. This chain connects TRBV6-5 to TRBJ1-5, with D possibly being TRBD1 (5 bases). V dropped 0 bases and J dropped 4 bases, with 10 bases sitting between them. CDR1 MNHEY and CDR2 SVGAGI come from the germline V gene. This CDR3 is 15 amino acids long.